Below, one T cell receptor beta chain is given with its context. The antigen is undetermined. This sample was taken from a study of T cell responses to AZD1222 COVID-19 vaccine. The study's findings and limits: Clonal diversity may have been underestimated in mostly white British donors.

Using immunoSEQ multiplex PCR, the repertoire was profiled, and TCRdb retains in-frame clones only, with some absent. The top ten hold about 0.5% of the sample, which has more than 250,000 clones, 85% to 95% seen once. The CDR3 runs to 20 residues. Germline CDR1 SGHRS, CDR2 YFSETQ. After removal of 2 bases from V and 3 bases from J, the junction contained 22 bases not matched to a gene. V usage is TRBV5-1 and J usage is TRBJ2-7, with 8 nucleotides matching TRBD2. The sample consisted of peripheral blood, taken on day 0 of AZD1222 vaccination. This TCR was recovered from an adult in good health. The CDR3 DNA reads as TGCGCCAGCAGCTTTAAAACAAGTAGTCCTAGCGGGCAAGTCCTCTACGAGCAGTACTTC. Its protein product is CASSFKTSSPSGQVLYEQYF.